The clone carrying this T cell receptor (beta chain) occurred a few times. The trim removed 4 bases at V and 4 bases at J, leaving 3 bases unmatched. Looked up from germline, CDR1 is MNHNY and CDR2 is SVGAGI (reference sequence). The CDR3 is 14 residues long. The record originates from a study of cytomegalovirus exposure and HLA in healthy donors. Vbeta (60) and Jbeta (13) primers were used in the PCR. Produced via immunoSEQ multiplex PCR; TCRdb's table is partial and in-frame only. The table includes 130,000 to 150,000 clones, around three quarters detected once. The TCR was taken from a middle-aged woman in good health and CMV-seropositive. The chain has TRBV6-6 and TRBJ2-3; TRBD1 matches 9 bases. Input material: PBMCs. CDR3 region: CASSLQGAADTQYF. CDR3 nucleotides: TGTGCCAGCAGTTTACAGGGGGCTGCAGATACGCAGTATTTT.